This T cell receptor (beta chain) is from a study of T cell responses to AZD1222 COVID-19 vaccine. Turning to the study itself: Pooling was applied to second doses at about 4 or about 12 weeks. General study points: At baseline, just five to seven AZD1222 recipients tested seropositive.

Only in-frame clones appear in the TCRdb table, and some are missing; sequencing was by immunoSEQ multiplex PCR. The repertoire includes more than 150,000 clones, 90% to 95% of them detected once, and about 9.3% sits in the top ten. Notes on this clone: What it recognizes is unknown.

After removal of 5 bases from V and 0 bases from J, the junction contained 5 bases not matched to a gene. CDR1 is MNHEY, CDR2 SVGAGI, per germline. CDR3 length: 15 amino acids. This chain joins TRBV6-5 and TRBJ2-7, with 9 bases matching TRBD2. The clonotype originates from an adult in good health. Material: peripheral blood, obtained on day 0 of AZD1222 vaccination. The DNA for the CDR3 is TGTGCCAGCAGTCCGACGACTAGCGGCTCCTACGAGCAGTACTTC. Translation gives CASSPTTSGSYEQYF.